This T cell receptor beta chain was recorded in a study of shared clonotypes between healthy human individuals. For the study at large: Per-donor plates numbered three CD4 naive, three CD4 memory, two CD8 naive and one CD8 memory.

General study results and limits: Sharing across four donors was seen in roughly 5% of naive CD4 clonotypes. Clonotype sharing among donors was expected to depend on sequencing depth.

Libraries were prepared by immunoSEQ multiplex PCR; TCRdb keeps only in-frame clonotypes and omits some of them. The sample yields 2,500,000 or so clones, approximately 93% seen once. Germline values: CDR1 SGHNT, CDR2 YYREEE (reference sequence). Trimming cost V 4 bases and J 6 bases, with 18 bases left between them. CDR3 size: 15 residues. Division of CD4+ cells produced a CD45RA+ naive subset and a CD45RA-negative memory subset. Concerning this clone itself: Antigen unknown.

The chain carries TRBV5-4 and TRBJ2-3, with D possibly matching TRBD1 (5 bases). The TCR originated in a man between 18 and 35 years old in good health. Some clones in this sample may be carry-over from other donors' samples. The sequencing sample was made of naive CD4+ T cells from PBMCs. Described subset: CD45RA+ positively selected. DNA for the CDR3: TGTGCCAGCAGCCCCCAGTCTAAAGGGGTGGATACGCAGTATTTT. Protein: CASSPQSKGVDTQYF.